This record covers a single T cell receptor (beta chain). There is no known antigen for this receptor. No qualities accompany the bases; no much larger clone lies one base away. The receptor library was made with the immunoSEQ multiplex PCR assay. For the multiplex PCR, a mixture combining 60 forward primers for TCR Vbeta segments and 13 reverse primers for TCR Jbeta segments was used. Amplification of the CDR3 region of rearranged TCR beta genes was performed with a multiplex PCR assay on genomic DNA. On the Illumina HiSeq System, the amplified TCR beta libraries were sequenced as 87-base-pair reads. For the original study's pipeline: A later analysis counted about 76 million unique TCR beta chains across the 650 to 800 repertoires, and roughly 10 million of these chains were shared by at least two donors. To remove PCR and sequencing errors, raw reads were error-corrected and collapsed into unique sequences using a nearest-neighbor algorithm that merged closely related sequences. V, D and J gene segments were assigned by aligning CDR3 sequences to IMGT reference sequences. For a sequence to be retained, a match of at least six nucleotides was required to both a V gene segment and a J gene segment. A rearrangement counted as productive if the CDR3 had no stop codons and remained in frame with V and J, and every other rearrangement counted as non-productive. CDR3 was defined by IMGT convention, running from the second conserved V-encoded cysteine to the conserved J-encoded phenylalanine. In an earlier analysis of 500 to 650 of the donors, sequences lacking an unambiguous match to a single V gene segment were excluded. In an earlier analysis of approximately 550 of the donors, V segments were called functional above 56.7% productive rearrangements and were called segregating when the between-donor standard deviation exceeded 5%. A statistical classification framework was developed to diagnose cytomegalovirus status using the catalog of TCR beta chain sequences. In a later analysis, V and J genes were assigned by comparing TCR nucleotide sequences against IMGT/GENE-DB human TR gene sequences. The TCRdist pipeline was used in a later analysis to assign CDR3 sequences and most-parsimonious VDJ recombination scenarios. A later analysis defined each TCR beta chain by its CDR3 amino acid sequence plus V-gene family, and excluded reads lacking a unique V-gene family. In a later analysis, 450 to 600 highly shared, low-generation-probability nucleotide sequences were removed to address suspected cross-contamination and a sequencing artifact. For each public chain, a later analysis derived a clonal expansion index from normalized ranks of inferred template counts within each repertoire. Generation probabilities in a later analysis came from a VDJ recombination model fitted to out-of-frame rearrangements, and those results were checked against IGoR. In a later analysis, hypergeometric tests were used to score TCR-TCR, TCR-HLA and TCR-CMV co-occurrence, with a repertoire-size bias correction applied to TCR pairs. To estimate false discovery rates, a later analysis permuted the HLA or CMV assignments 20 times. In a later analysis, co-occurring TCRs were grouped with DBSCAN, and TCRdist sequence similarity was added when clustering was performed within HLA-allele-positive subsets. Repertoires with fewer than 30,000 or more than 120,000 public chains were left out of co-occurrence clustering, as were five repertoires with anomalous nucleotide sharing. Held by TCRdb, this immuneACCESS table contains in-frame sequences only and omits some clones. Under half of the omission traces to an unresolved V gene where checked; the cause of the rest is unknown. V, J and clone size reflect that table, while D and trimming were determined from the DNA. The sample has approximately 59,000 clones on record, approximately 60% of them singletons. About 3% of the sample lies in the top ten.

There are 14 amino acids in the CDR3, from cysteine to phenylalanine inclusive. Kept here is only the CDR3 DNA, which spans 42 bases and is read in frame from base 1. From the germline V gene (reference sequence), CDR1 is LNHDA and CDR2 is SQIVND. The V end loses 7 bases and the J end loses 8 bases, and a stretch of 20 bases separates them. The cohort was made up of 666 healthy bone marrow donors. Cohort members were all nominally healthy when sampled, although unrecorded immune exposures were likely present. The donor was CMV seronegative and was included in the group of about 350 seronegative cohort members. A peripheral blood sample was collected from each donor, and TCR beta sequencing was performed on peripheral blood mononuclear cells. Genomic DNA was extracted from the blood cell samples with the Qiagen DNeasy Blood Extraction Kit. This sample was included in a study of cytomegalovirus exposure and HLA in healthy donors (dated by TCRdb to the late 2010s). For the study in its entirety: According to an earlier analysis of a few hundred of the donors, 150 million to 200 million T cells yielded roughly 100 million unique TCR beta sequences and 276 Gb of sequence data. The study aimed to test whether cataloging public T cell receptors could reveal signatures of past pathogen exposure. On average, approximately 250,000 unique TCR beta nucleotide sequences were sequenced per donor among 398 genotyped donors of the cohort, with around 19% of those sequences being non-productive. Around 300 gigabases of sequencing data and some 85 million unique TCR sequences were included in an early release covering about 700 HLA-typed donors. HLA typing included class I and class II loci at four-digit resolution. The T cell repertoires of some 670 subjects were profiled by immunosequencing and related to cytomegalovirus serostatus. A later genetic analysis used genome-wide SNP genotypes for about 65% of the roughly 670 donors, treating that subset as a discovery cohort. The number of donors typed differed by locus, with about 629-640 for A, B, C, DRB1 and DQB1, over 500 for DQA1, approximately 580 for DPA1, and around 450 for DPB1. In addition to the first cohort of hundreds of subjects, a separate validation cohort of under 150 different subjects was used. Donor age, sex, ethnicity and CMV serostatus were compiled alongside the repertoire data. An earlier analysis of more than 450 of the donors used high-throughput TCR beta sequencing to judge whether each TCR beta V gene segment behaved as functional or pseudogenic. Rather than using new phenotypic data, the later analysis identified candidate immune exposures from TCR beta sequences and from how often those sequences occurred across donors. A few DR-DQ haplotypes were handled as single units for association and clustering because linkage in the cohort was strong. The study combined high-throughput TCR immunosequencing, statistical association of individual TCRs with disease status, and machine learning to predict cytomegalovirus infection status. To study patterns of TCR occurrence, a later analysis re-analyzed previously published TCR beta repertoires from hundreds of donors and added high-resolution HLA genotyping. The genetic ancestry cluster associated with self-reported Caucasian donors included around four fifths of the roughly 400 genotyped donors. Every repertoire in the discovery cohort had been generated on one and the same sequencing platform.

General findings and caveats noted by the study authors: Sequencing depth was assumed to be roughly uniform across donors in the presence/absence analyses, though that assumption may not hold. Because counts were too low, seventeen rarely observed V segments, including chromosome 9 orphons, were left out of the earlier analysis of 587 of the donors. Across donors, most TCR sequences were observed very rarely, whereas some public TCRs were present in many individuals. In an earlier analysis of some 540 of the donors, most TCR beta V segments appeared in productive rearrangements about 90% or about 30% of the time, broadly matching IMGT annotations. A group of highly shared sequence variants was considered likely to be a technical artifact of the sequencing pipeline. A later analysis found that TCR association rates varied across HLA loci, with DRB1 alleles showing the most associated TCRs and HLA-C alleles the fewest. According to the authors, the approach could potentially be generalized to other disease states and immunological phenotypes. In vitro tests confirmed that three of the cytomegalovirus-associated TCR beta chains recognize cytomegalovirus antigens. According to a later genetic analysis, donors in an Asian-associated ancestry cluster had fewer N-insertions in productive TCRs than the approximately 670-donor mean. Most CMV-associated TCR beta chains appeared to be HLA-restricted in a later analysis, and the HLA associations seemed to be driven largely by CMV exposure. Because HLA typing was missing for some donors at each locus, association tests included only the typed subset. When HLA alleles, especially DR and DQ, strongly co-occurred, TCR associations were difficult to assign to individual alleles. A further reported finding was that TCR beta sequences accurately predicted the HLA-A and HLA-B alleles for most subjects in the first cohort. Specific HLA alleles were associated with 15,000 to 20,000 TCR beta sequences at a false discovery rate of 0.05 in a later analysis. The only immune exposure information available for the cohort was CMV serostatus. Linkage disequilibrium might explain the correlated functional status among segregating V segments, but an unknown experimental factor could not be excluded. The 87-base-pair reads could not distinguish some IMGT-functional V segments, including TRBV6-2 and TRBV6-3, so those segments were excluded. The classifier was reported to diagnose cytomegalovirus status with high specificity and sensitivity in both the original cohort and the validation cohort. In the study, about 150 TCR beta chains were listed as associated with cytomegalovirus. A later genetic analysis associated a missense DCLRE1C variant with V-gene and J-gene trimming of TCR beta chains, and an independent cohort replicated the association. Compared with equally common non-associated chains, HLA-associated TCR beta chains in a later analysis were more clonally expanded and had lower generation probabilities. This cohort had only TCR beta chains sequenced, and the lack of alpha or paired-chain data limited which features could be detected. In a later analysis, several top co-occurrence clusters were reported to appear linked to parvovirus B19, influenza, CMV and Epstein-Barr virus.

The receptor chain draws on TRBV19 and TRBJ1-2, with TRBD1 perhaps the D gene, on 6 matching bases. Sequenced material: PBMCs. This receptor was obtained from a man aged 25-40 years in good health and CMV-seronegative. The DNA is TGTGCCAGTAATTGGGACAATCGGGGAAGAGGCTACACCTTC. It codes for CASNWDNRGRGYTF.